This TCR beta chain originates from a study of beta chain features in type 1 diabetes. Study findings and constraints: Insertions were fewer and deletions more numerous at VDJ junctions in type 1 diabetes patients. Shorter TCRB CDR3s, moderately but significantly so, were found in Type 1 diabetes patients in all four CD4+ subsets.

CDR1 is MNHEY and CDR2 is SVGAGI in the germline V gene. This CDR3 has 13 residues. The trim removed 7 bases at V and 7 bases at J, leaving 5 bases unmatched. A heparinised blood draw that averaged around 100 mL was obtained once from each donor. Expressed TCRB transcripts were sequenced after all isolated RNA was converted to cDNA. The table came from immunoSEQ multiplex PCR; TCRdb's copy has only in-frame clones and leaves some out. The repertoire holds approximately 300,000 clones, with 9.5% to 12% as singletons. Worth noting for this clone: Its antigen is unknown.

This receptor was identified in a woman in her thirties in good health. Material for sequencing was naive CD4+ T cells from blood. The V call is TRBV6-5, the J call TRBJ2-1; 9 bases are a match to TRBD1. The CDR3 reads CASTGQGWNEQFF. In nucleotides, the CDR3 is TGTGCCAGCACTGGACAGGGGTGGAATGAGCAGTTCTTC.